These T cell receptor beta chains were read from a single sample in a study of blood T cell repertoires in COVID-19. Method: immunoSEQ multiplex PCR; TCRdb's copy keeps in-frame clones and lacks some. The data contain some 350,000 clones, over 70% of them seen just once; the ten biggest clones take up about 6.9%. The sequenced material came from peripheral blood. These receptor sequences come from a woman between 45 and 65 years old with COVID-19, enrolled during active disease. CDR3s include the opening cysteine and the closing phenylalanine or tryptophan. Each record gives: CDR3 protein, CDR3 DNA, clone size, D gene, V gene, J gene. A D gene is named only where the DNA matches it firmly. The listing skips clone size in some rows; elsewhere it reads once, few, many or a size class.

CDR3: CASSFPLAGGREQFF
DNA: TGTGCCAGCAGCTTTCCTCTAGCGGGAGGGCGAGAGCAGTTCTTC
size: .
D: TRBD2
V: TRBV5-6
J: TRBJ2-1

CDR3: CASSGDRGRTGELFF
DNA: TGTGCCAGCAGCGGGGACAGGGGGCGAACCGGGGAGCTGTTTTTT
size: .
D: TRBD1
V: TRBV2
J: TRBJ2-2

CDR3: CASSYTDTIYF
DNA: TGTGCCAGCAGTTACACAGACACCATATATTTT
size: .
D: .
V: TRBV6-6
J: TRBJ1-3

CDR3: CASAGGGAGNTGELFF
DNA: TGTGCCAGCGCAGGGGGCGGGGCCGGGAACACCGGGGAGCTGTTTTTT
size: .
D: TRBD1
V: TRBV7-8
J: TRBJ2-2

CDR3: CASSRGLLTYEQYF
DNA: TGTGCCAGCAGTCGCGGACTCCTTACCTACGAGCAGTACTTC
size: .
D: .
V: TRBV6-5
J: TRBJ2-7

CDR3: CASSLRADTQYF
DNA: TGTGCCAGCAGCTTACGAGCAGATACGCAGTATTTT
size: .
D: .
V: TRBV11-3
J: TRBJ2-3

CDR3: CASRGDRPYNEAFF
DNA: TGCGCCAGCAGGGGGGACAGGCCGTATAACGAAGCTTTCTTT
size: .
D: TRBD1
V: TRBV5-1
J: TRBJ1-1

CDR3: CASSLPRPSHCGEQYF
DNA: TGTGCCAGCAGCTTACCTCGTCCGTCCCACTGTGGTGAGCAGTACTTC
size: .
D: .
V: TRBV7-3
J: TRBJ2-7

CDR3: CASSWDTHNYGYTF
DNA: TGCGCCAGCAGCTGGGACACCCATAACTATGGCTACACCTTC
size: .
D: .
V: TRBV5-1
J: TRBJ1-2

CDR3: CASSSGQSYNEQFF
DNA: TGTGCCAGCAGCTCGGGACAATCCTACAATGAGCAGTTCTTC
size: once
D: .
V: TRBV11-3
J: TRBJ2-1

CDR3: CASSWWTGKGNSPLHF
DNA: TGTGCCAGCAGCTGGTGGACAGGGAAGGGTAATTCACCCCTCCACTTT
size: .
D: TRBD1
V: TRBV7-9
J: TRBJ1-6

CDR3: CASSPQGTEAFF
DNA: TGCGCCAGCAGTCCACAGGGTACTGAAGCTTTCTTT
size: .
D: .
V: TRBV5-1
J: TRBJ1-1

CDR3: CASSTTGGEAFF
DNA: TGTGCCAGCAGTACGACAGGGGGCGAAGCTTTCTTT
size: .
D: TRBD1
V: TRBV12-3/TRBV12-4
J: TRBJ1-1

CDR3: CASSHTGTGYGYTF
DNA: TGCGCCAGCAGCCACACCGGGACAGGCTATGGCTACACCTTC
size: .
D: TRBD1
V: TRBV5-1
J: TRBJ1-2

CDR3: CASSSVHSYEQYF
DNA: TGCGCCAGCAGCTCAGTTCACTCCTACGAGCAGTACTTC
size: once
D: .
V: TRBV5-1
J: TRBJ2-7

CDR3: CASSPGHQSSYEQYF
DNA: TGTGCCAGTAGCCCAGGACACCAGAGCTCCTACGAGCAGTACTTC
size: .
D: .
V: TRBV19
J: TRBJ2-7

CDR3: CASSTSGTHALRAFF
DNA: TGTGCCAGTAGCACATCAGGGACTCACGCGCTGAGGGCTTTCTTT
size: once
D: .
V: TRBV19
J: TRBJ1-1

CDR3: CASSLASGRYNEQFF
DNA: TGCGCCAGCAGCTTGGCTAGCGGGAGGTACAATGAGCAGTTCTTC
size: many
D: TRBD2
V: TRBV5-1
J: TRBJ2-1

CDR3: CASRADRGLSYEQYF
DNA: TGTGCCAGCAGGGCAGACAGGGGCCTGTCCTACGAGCAGTACTTC
size: .
D: TRBD1
V: TRBV2
J: TRBJ2-7

CDR3: CASSLTSGRRETQYF
DNA: TGTGCCAGCAGCTTAACTAGCGGGAGGAGAGAGACCCAGTACTTC
size: .
D: TRBD2
V: TRBV7-2
J: TRBJ2-5

CDR3: CASSQDVGLAAYNEQFF
DNA: TGTGCCAGCAGCCAAGACGTTGGACTAGCGGCTTACAATGAGCAGTTCTTC
size: .
D: TRBD2
V: TRBV4-2
J: TRBJ2-1

CDR3: CASSEAKTSGRGNEQFF
DNA: TGTGCCAGCAGTGAAGCGAAGACTAGCGGGAGGGGTAATGAGCAGTTCTTC
size: .
D: TRBD2
V: TRBV6-1
J: TRBJ2-1

CDR3: CASSPGSYGANVLTF
DNA: TGCGCCAGCAGCCCAGGGTCCTATGGGGCCAACGTCCTGACTTTC
size: medium-sized
D: .
V: TRBV5-1
J: TRBJ2-6

CDR3: CASSERGNTEAFF
DNA: TGTGCCAGCAGCGAAAGGGGGAACACTGAAGCTTTCTTT
size: .
D: .
V: TRBV7-2
J: TRBJ1-1

CDR3: CASSIRRGLLGYGYTF
DNA: TGTGCCAGTAGTATAAGGAGGGGCCTACTGGGCTATGGCTACACCTTC
size: .
D: .
V: TRBV19
J: TRBJ1-2

CDR3: CASSRRGTEAFF
DNA: TGCGCCAGCAGCCGTAGGGGCACTGAAGCTTTCTTT
size: .
D: .
V: TRBV4-3
J: TRBJ1-1

CDR3: CASSPMMTSGDYEQYF
DNA: TGCGCCAGCAGCCCTATGATGACTAGCGGGGACTACGAGCAGTACTTC
size: .
D: TRBD2
V: TRBV5-1
J: TRBJ2-7

CDR3: CASSPLLADYNEQFF
DNA: TGTGCCAGCTCACCCTTACTAGCGGATTACAATGAGCAGTTCTTC
size: .
D: TRBD2
V: TRBV18
J: TRBJ2-1

CDR3: CASSSGHRAIAQHF
DNA: TGTGCCAGTAGTTCCGGACACAGAGCGATTGCCCAGCATTTT
size: .
D: .
V: TRBV19
J: TRBJ1-5

CDR3: CASSWTTGGNTEAFF
DNA: TGTGCCAGCAGCTGGACTACAGGGGGCAACACTGAAGCTTTCTTT
size: .
D: TRBD1
V: TRBV5-4
J: TRBJ1-1

CDR3: CASSLGQGAKGYTF
DNA: TGTGCCAGCAGTTTAGGGCAGGGGGCGAAAGGCTACACCTTC
size: .
D: TRBD1
V: TRBV27
J: TRBJ1-2

CDR3: CASRTSGNTGELFF
DNA: TGTGCCAGCCGGACTAGCGGGAACACCGGGGAGCTGTTTTTT
size: .
D: TRBD2
V: TRBV2
J: TRBJ2-2

CDR3: CASSQSRVGTSAIERFF
DNA: TGCGCCAGCAGTCAATCGCGGGTGGGGACTAGCGCGATAGAGAGGTTCTTC
size: .
D: TRBD2
V: TRBV23-1
J: TRBJ2-1

CDR3: CASSTASGRSSYEQYF
DNA: TGTGCCAGCTCTACTGCCTCGGGGAGGTCTTCCTACGAGCAGTACTTC
size: .
D: .
V: TRBV27
J: TRBJ2-7

CDR3: CASSIGLAGERSEQFF
DNA: TGTGCCAGTAGTATTGGACTAGCGGGAGAACGAAGTGAGCAGTTCTTC
size: .
D: TRBD2
V: TRBV19
J: TRBJ2-1

CDR3: CAWTLGWASGIETQYF
DNA: TGTGCCTGGACCTTGGGGTGGGCTAGCGGGATAGAGACCCAGTACTTC
size: few
D: TRBD2
V: TRBV30
J: TRBJ2-5

CDR3: CASSIGAMNTEAFF
DNA: TGTGCCAGTAGTATAGGCGCCATGAACACTGAAGCTTTCTTT
size: once
D: .
V: TRBV19
J: TRBJ1-1

CDR3: CASSQAGGAYEQYF
DNA: TGTGCCAGCAGTCAAGCGGGAGGGGCCTACGAGCAGTACTTC
size: .
D: TRBD2
V: TRBV6-6
J: TRBJ2-7

CDR3: CASSFLLAGGNNEQFF
DNA: TGTGCCAGCAGCTTTCTTCTAGCGGGAGGGAACAATGAGCAGTTCTTC
size: once
D: TRBD2
V: TRBV6-2/TRBV6-3
J: TRBJ2-1

CDR3: CASSTRDREANYGYTF
DNA: TGTGCCAGCAGCACGCGGGACAGGGAAGCTAACTATGGCTACACCTTC
size: .
D: .
V: TRBV21-1
J: TRBJ1-2

CDR3: CASSSGVRQFF
DNA: TGCGCCAGCTCTTCCGGTGTAAGGCAGTTCTTC
size: once
D: .
V: TRBV5-1
J: TRBJ2-1

CDR3: CASSPQGLGYTF
DNA: TGTGCCAGCAGCCCACAGGGTCTTGGCTACACCTTC
size: .
D: .
V: TRBV3-1/TRBV3-2
J: TRBJ1-2